These 25 T cell receptor beta chains originate from one sample sequenced in a study of CD8+CD57+ T cells in acquired aplastic anemia. It was genomic DNA that served as the template for profiling TCR beta VDJ and CDR3. TCRdb re-analysed the reads in MiXCR, keeping a single row per CDR3 protein. The table has about 110,000 distinct CDR3 sequences, approximately 48% seen once. Sequenced sample: sorted CD4+, CD8+, or CD8+CD57+ T cells (not recorded which) from PBMCs. The receptors here all came from a human donor in good health, serving as a control.

A note on this clonotype: A much larger clone lies a single base off, so this may be a read error. The CDR3 ends on some other residue instead of the conserved phenylalanine or tryptophan, so this is likely a read error. This chain joins TRBV5-1 and TRBJ1-2, with 7 bases identical to TRBD1. The germline CDR1 and CDR2 sequences are SGHRS and YFSETQ. V lost 5 bases, J lost 3 bases, and 19 bases stayed unmatched. The CDR3 covers 18 residues. The CDR3 sequence is CASRILWRKGGAYYGYTL. CDR3 nucleotides: TGCGCCAGCAGAATACTTTGGCGGAAAGGGGGCGCTTACTATGGCTACACCCTC.

A word on this clonotype: A junction end diverges from the germline sequence, so it may reflect a read error. CDR3 amino acids: CASSLHLRETRYF. The CDR3 DNA reads TGTGCCAGCAGTTTACATCTCCGAGAGACCCGGTACTTC. The chain links TRBV27 to TRBJ2-5, with D unclear. The CDR3 contains 13 residues. Germline V gives CDR1 MNHEY, CDR2 SMNVEV (reference sequence).

This clonotype was observed a few times. This chain connects TRBV12-1 to TRBJ2-7; the DNA was not used to check the table's D call, TRBD2. TRBV12-1 constitutes a pseudogene. This CDR3 spans 14 amino acids. In DNA, the CDR3 is TGTGCCAGCCTGACTAGCGGGGGGCCGTACGGGCAGTACTTC. This encodes CASLTSGGPYGQYF.

J is TRBJ2-7 and V is TRBV19; D may be TRBD1 (5 bases). Germline CDR1 reads LNHDA; CDR2 reads SQIVND (reference sequence). Deletions cut 5 bases from V and 5 bases from J, with 10 bases between. The CDR3 loop spans 12 amino acids. CDR3 protein: CASSRQGDEQYF. The CDR3, as DNA: TGTGCCAGTAGTCGGCAGGGCGACGAGCAGTACTTC.

This clonotype showed up many times. The chain combines TRBV6-1 with TRBJ2-7; D perhaps matches TRBD1 (8 bases). The CDR3 has 16 amino acids. CDR1 and CDR2 (germline): MNHNS, SASEGT. The V end lost 1 base, the J end lost 2 bases, and 15 bases lay between the germline ends. The CDR3 coding sequence is TGTGCCAGCAGTGAAGAGGAACAGGGGGGGACCTACGAGCAGTACTTC. Residues: CASSEEEQGGTYEQYF.

This clonotype was detected only a few times. The junction departs from the called germline gene at one end, perhaps through a read error. The chain joins TRBV12-3 or TRBV12-4 to TRBJ1-1, with TRBD1 matching over 7 bases. This CDR3 is 18 amino acids long. DNA for the CDR3: TGTGCCAGCAGTTTCGCCTTACAGGGGCGAGGTATTAACACTGAAGCTCTCTTT. Protein sequence: CASSFALQGRGINTEALF.

There are many counts of this clonotype. This chain links TRBV10-3 with TRBJ1-2; tentative D call: TRBD1 (6 bases). In germline, CDR1 is ENHRY, CDR2 SYGVKD. The CDR3 extends over 13 amino acids. DNA of the CDR3: TGTGTCGGATCGACCGGACAGTTCTATGGCTACACCTTC. This encodes CVGSTGQFYGYTF.

This chain joins TRBV11-2 and TRBJ1-1; 10 nucleotides line up with TRBD1. The junction had 2 bases not matched to a gene; V was cut back by 7 bases and J by 0 bases. This CDR3 comprises 14 residues. CDR1 is SGHAT, CDR2 FQNNGV, per germline. This chain's CDR3 is CASMDRGVNTEAFF. The CDR3 nucleotides read TGTGCCAGCATGGACAGGGGGGTGAACACTGAAGCTTTCTTT.

This clonotype was seen many times. J is TRBJ1-5 and V is TRBV30; possible D gene TRBD1, 6 bases. The V and J ends lost 5 bases and 0 bases respectively, with 14 bases between them. From germline, CDR1 is GTSNPN and CDR2 SVGIG (reference sequence). This CDR3 is built from 15 residues. The CDR3 region is CAWSRGADSNQPQHF. In nucleotides, the CDR3 is TGTGCCTGGTCTCGGGGGGCGGATAGCAATCAGCCCCAGCATTTT.

This clonotype was counted at least ten times. Written as DNA, the CDR3 is TGTGCCAGCAGCTTGGAGCGGGGTGGTTTTTACTATGGCTACACCTTC. Translating gives CASSLERGGFYYGYTF. The V call is TRBV5-5, the J call TRBJ1-2; D is uncertain. The CDR3 totals 16 residues. The V gene's germline CDR1 is SGHKS and CDR2 YYEKEE (reference sequence). The ends were cut back, 0 bases at V and 3 bases at J, with 15 bases in the middle.

The genes are TRBV20-1 and TRBJ1-1; D gene unclear. V was pared by 3 bases and J by 0 bases, with 5 bases between. CDR1 is DFQATT, CDR2 SNEGSKA, per germline (reference sequence). CDR3 size: 12 residues. The chain's CDR3 is CSARTVNTEAFF. CDR3 nucleotides: TGCAGTGCTAGGACGGTGAACACTGAAGCTTTCTTT.

The chain joins TRBV9 to TRBJ2-7, with D unresolved. There are 12 residues in the CDR3. Per the germline V gene, CDR1 is SGDLS and CDR2 is YYNGEE. V lost 4 bases to trimming and J lost 2 bases, with 7 bases between them. CDR3 residues: CASSKRPYEQYF. As DNA, the CDR3 is TGTGCCAGCAGCAAACGGCCCTACGAGCAGTACTTC.

The table lists this clonotype with many counts. The chain recombines TRBV5-1 with TRBJ1-1; D is ambiguous. Germline CDR1 is SGHRS and CDR2 is YFSETQ. There are 12 residues in the CDR3. V gave up 2 bases and J gave up 3 bases, with 5 bases separating them. CDR3 protein: CASSLIDTEAFF. The CDR3 DNA reads TGCGCCAGCAGCTTAATTGACACTGAAGCTTTCTTT.

Details on this clonotype: At one of its ends the junction is not consistent with the germline gene, which may arise from a read error. CDR3 amino acids: CASSAGQGGEQYF. The CDR3 bases are TGCGCCAGCAGTGCGGGACAGGGCGGCGAGCAGTACTTC. The gene calls are TRBV25-1 and TRBJ2-7, with 9 nucleotides matching TRBD1. Germline-derived CDR1 and CDR2 are MGHDK and SYGVNS. This CDR3 region has 13 residues.

On this clonotype itself: Sequence at one end of the junction differs from germline and may be a read error. The chain links TRBV19 to TRBJ2-1; 9 bases fit TRBD2. The CDR3 sequence is 15 residues long. Germline values: CDR1 LNHDA, CDR2 SQIVND (reference sequence). The CDR3 protein is CASNIGTSRYNEQFF. The CDR3 DNA reads as TGTGCCAGTAATATTGGGACTAGCAGATACAACGAGCAGTTCTTC.

This clonotype came up many times. The V gene is TRBV4-2, the J gene TRBJ2-1; a weak D match, TRBD1 (6 bases). The V gene's germline CDR1 is LGHNA and CDR2 YNFKEQ. Trimming removed 4 bases at V and 7 bases at J, with 14 bases between. The CDR3 spans 14 residues. DNA of the CDR3: TGTGCCAGCAGCCTCCGGGACAACTCAAATGAGCAGTTCTTC. It translates to CASSLRDNSNEQFF.

This clonotype has at least ten counts. The chain links TRBV19 to TRBJ2-7; possible D gene TRBD2, 5 bases. V dropped 0 bases and J dropped 3 bases, with 9 bases sitting between them. The germline V gene encodes CDR1 LNHDA and CDR2 SQIVND (reference sequence). The CDR3 is 14 amino acids. In DNA, the CDR3 is TGTGCCAGTAGTATAGATGGGGAGAGCTACGAGCAGTACTTC. Amino acids: CASSIDGESYEQYF. The whole variable domain, remainder taken from reference TRBV19 and TRBJ2-7, is DGGITQSPKYLFRKEGQNVTLSCEQNLNHDAMYWYRQDPGQGLRLIYYSQIVNDFQKGDIAEGYSVSREKKESFPLTVTSAQKNPTAFYLCASSIDGESYEQYFGPGTRLTVT.

J is TRBJ1-6 and V is TRBV25-1; tentatively, D is TRBD1 (5 bases). Germline values: CDR1 MGHDK, CDR2 SYGVNS. The CDR3 consists of 16 residues. V lost 4 bases, J lost 8 bases, and 18 bases lay in between. The CDR3 coding sequence is TGTGCCAGCAGTGTAGGCAGGGTCCGGCCGGATTCACCCCTCCACTTT. This encodes CASSVGRVRPDSPLHF.

The chain has TRBV10-3 and TRBJ2-7; TRBD1 matches 8 bases. There are 13 residues in the CDR3. Germline V gene data show CDR1 as ENHRY and CDR2 as SYGVKD. J was trimmed by 2 bases and V by 8 bases; bases with no gene match: 5. In nucleotides, the CDR3 is TGTGCCATCCGGGCGGGACAGGCCTACGAGCAGTACTTC. It encodes CAIRAGQAYEQYF.

As to this clonotype: This CDR3 is missing its conserved last phenylalanine or tryptophan, likely due to a read error. This rearrangement joins TRBV15 to TRBJ1-1; 8 bases agree with TRBD1. With V trimmed by 3 bases and J by 5 bases, 5 bases remained unmatched. The CDR3 runs to 14 residues. The germline V gene has CDR1 LNHNV and CDR2 YYDKDF (reference sequence). CDR3 DNA sequence: TGTGCCACCAGCAGCGACAGGGGTTCGACTGAAGCTTTCTCT. It is translated as CATSSDRGSTEAFS.

In its sample, this clonotype was seen many times. The chain couples TRBV5-1 to TRBJ2-2, with 9 bases lining up with TRBD1. From germline, CDR1 is SGHRS and CDR2 YFSETQ. The V and J ends lost 3 bases and 8 bases, in that order; junction bases with no gene match: 2. The CDR3 covers 13 residues. The CDR3 protein is CASSWTGVGELFF. The CDR3 region has the DNA TGCGCCAGCAGCTGGACAGGGGTTGGGGAGCTGTTTTTT.

The chain is built from TRBV19 and TRBJ1-1, with a possible D match to TRBD1 (6 bases). This CDR3 is 12 amino acids long. CDR1 and CDR2 from the germline V gene are LNHDA and SQIVND (reference sequence). The V gene lost 7 bases and the J gene lost 4 bases, with 10 bases spanning the gap. This chain's CDR3 is CASTNRATEAFF. As DNA, the CDR3 is TGTGCCAGTACCAACAGGGCCACTGAAGCTTTCTTT.

The V and J genes are TRBV19 and TRBJ2-1; 14 bases map to TRBD2. The CDR3 has 14 amino acids. V gave up 7 bases and J gave up 5 bases; unmatched junction bases: 1. Looked up from germline, CDR1 is LNHDA and CDR2 is SQIVND (reference sequence). CDR3: CASKGLAGDNEQFF. DNA of the CDR3: TGTGCCAGTAAGGGACTAGCGGGAGACAATGAGCAGTTCTTC.

This clonotype was counted ten times or more. The chain recombines TRBV14 with TRBJ1-1; possible D gene TRBD1, 6 bases. V lost 5 bases and J 1 base, leaving 14 bases between the germline ends. The CDR3 consists of 15 residues. CDR1 and CDR2 from the germline V gene are SGHDN and FVKESK. CDR3 nucleotide sequence: TGTGCCAGCAGCACTAGGGACAATAAGAACACTGAAGCTTTCTTT. Encoded protein: CASSTRDNKNTEAFF. The whole variable domain, remainder taken from reference TRBV14 and TRBJ1-1, is EAGVTQFPSHSVIEKGQTVTLRCDPISGHDNLYWYRRVMGKEIKFLLHFVKESKQDESGMPNNRFLAERTGGTYSTLKVQPAELEDSGVYFCASSTRDNKNTEAFFGQGTRLTVV.

This clonotype was counted a few times. The chain recombines TRBV2 with TRBJ1-2; D not certain. Germline V CDR1 and CDR2: SNHLY, FYNNEI. Trimming pared 5 bases from V and 5 bases from J, leaving 18 bases between. This CDR3 comprises 15 residues. This CDR3 is CASSSYGSREYGYTF. The CDR3 nucleotides are TGTGCCAGCAGTTCCTACGGGAGCCGAGAGTATGGCTACACCTTC.